Sequencing of this T cell receptor beta chain was carried out in a study of T cells in Graves' hyperthyroidism and ophthalmopathy. V trimming: 3 bases; J trimming: 1 base; junction bases outside the gene matches: 5. CDR3 length: 15 residues. The germline CDR1 and CDR2 sequences are SGHRS and YFSETQ. The source material, RNA transcripts, was used to amplify TCR beta CDR3 regions. The HTBI primer set drove a first-round RT-PCR of the TCR CDR3. From the multiplex PCR reads, TCRdb called clonotypes with MiXCR, one entry per CDR3 protein. The table shows about 520,000 distinct CDR3 sequences, with roughly a quarter occurring only once. In the ophthalmopathy cohort, Clinical Activity Score was at least 3, NOSPECS grade at least 4, and duration under 3 months. This clonotype was recorded many times.

This TCR came from a woman in her 30s with Graves' ophthalmopathy. Material for sequencing was blood. The chain employs TRBV5-1 and TRBJ2-7; 9 bases fit TRBD1. The CDR3 protein is CASSSGQGWSYEQYF. The CDR3 DNA is TGCGCCAGCAGCTCCGGACAGGGGTGGTCCTACGAGCAGTACTTC.